The 32 T cell receptor beta chains presented below share a single source sample, sequenced in a study of shared clonotypes between healthy human individuals (dated by TCRdb to about 2020). Libraries were prepared through the immunoSEQ multiplex PCR assay. The table comes from immuneACCESS by way of TCRdb, which keeps in-frame sequences with V and J called. Part of the clones is missing from these tables; in studies checked, under half for an unresolved V gene and the rest for unknown reasons. Recorded for this sample are 230,000 or so clones; about 65% of them occurred a single time. The ten top clones hold roughly 11% of the sample. Sequencing input: memory CD4+ T cells sorted from blood. The cell subset or site label, as the study defines it: CD45RA-negative fraction. The receptors derive from a man aged 25 to 45 in good health.

This clone occurred a few times. This chain uses TRBV28 with TRBJ2-7; TRBD1 agrees at 7 bases. CDR1 and CDR2 from the germline V gene are MDHEN and SYDVKM. V lost 6 bases to trimming and J lost 2 bases; unmatched junction nucleotides: 7. The CDR3 loop spans 14 amino acids. The CDR3 region is CASSPGQSPYEQYF. The CDR3 bases are TGTGCCAGCAGCCCGGGACAGAGTCCCTACGAGCAGTACTTC.

V gene TRBV28 combines with J gene TRBJ2-7; D unclear. V lost 3 bases to trimming and J lost 1 base, with 19 bases between them. There are 17 residues in the CDR3. Germline CDR1 reads MDHEN; CDR2 reads SYDVKM. As DNA, the CDR3 is TGTGCCAGCAGTTTTAGCCCCCAGACCCCTAAGTCCTACGAGCAGTACTTC. It translates to CASSFSPQTPKSYEQYF.

This chain links TRBV7-3 with TRBJ2-3, with D possibly matching TRBD2 (6 bases). V lost 5 bases and J lost 3, with 18 bases in between. The CDR3 is 16 residues long. Germline V gene data show CDR1 as SGHTA and CDR2 as FQGTGA. CDR3 sequence reads: CASSPEGLAPTDTQYF. CDR3 DNA: TGTGCCAGCAGCCCTGAGGGGCTAGCGCCTACAGATACGCAGTATTTT.

The V gene is TRBV2, the J gene TRBJ2-3; D unresolved. This CDR3 has 14 residues. Trimming shortened V by 7 bases and J by 3 bases, and 14 bases separated the two germline ends. Looked up from germline, CDR1 is SNHLY and CDR2 is FYNNEI. In nucleotides, the CDR3 is TGTGCCAGCATTGAGACATGGCAAACAGATACGCAGTATTTT. Translation gives CASIETWQTDTQYF.

Only one count was recorded for this clone. CDR3 sequence reads: CASRRTGSQFF. DNA for the CDR3: TGTGCCAGCAGGCGGACGGGGTCGCAGTTCTTC. V and J are TRBV6-6 and TRBJ2-1; D perhaps matches TRBD2 (5 bases). Germline V lookup: CDR1 MNHNY, CDR2 SVGAGI (reference sequence). The CDR3 length is 11 residues. Trimming took 6 bases from V and 12 from J, leaving 12 bases between them.

The CDR3 is CASSGRFLGGRNGYTF. The CDR3 DNA reads TGTGCCAGCAGCGGACGATTTCTGGGGGGGAGGAATGGCTACACCTTC. The rearrangement uses TRBV9 and TRBJ1-2; a weak D match, TRBD1 (5 bases). V was trimmed by 3 bases and J by 6 bases, leaving 21 bases between them. Germline V gene sequence: CDR1 SGDLS, CDR2 YYNGEE. The CDR3 extends over 16 amino acids.

V and J are TRBV28 and TRBJ2-2; 12 nucleotides line up with TRBD2. V trimming: 5 bases; J trimming: 5 bases; junction bases outside the gene matches: 18. The CDR3 is 20 amino acids. Germline V CDR1 and CDR2: MDHEN, SYDVKM. This CDR3 reads CASSPPPTASGRARTGELFF. As DNA, the CDR3 is TGTGCCAGCAGTCCCCCCCCCACCGCTAGCGGGAGGGCCCGAACCGGGGAGCTGTTTTTT.

This rearrangement joins TRBV7-2 to TRBJ2-3, with D unclear. Germline CDR1 and CDR2: SGHTA and FQGNSA. Trimming removed 1 base at V and 2 bases at J, with 10 bases between. The CDR3 totals 15 residues. In nucleotides, the CDR3 is TGTGCCAGCAGCTTAGATCTAGGGCACACAGATACGCAGTATTTT. This translates into CASSLDLGHTDTQYF.

This rearrangement joins TRBV29-1 to TRBJ2-2; the match to TRBD1 covers 7 bases. Germline-derived CDR1 and CDR2 are SQVTM and ANQGSEA. The trim removed 1 base at V and 14 bases at J, leaving 7 bases unmatched. The CDR3 length is 12 residues. In DNA form, the CDR3 reads TGCAGCGTTGAAGTTACACAGGGGAAACTGTTTTTT. Amino acid sequence: CSVEVTQGKLFF.

The chain recombines TRBV9 with TRBJ2-2, with TRBD2 identical over 8 bases. V trimming: 0 bases; J trimming: 4 bases; junction bases outside the gene matches: 8. Per the germline V gene, CDR1 is SGDLS and CDR2 is YYNGEE. CDR3 size: 17 residues. CDR3 region: CASSVEFGLAGTGELFF. CDR3 sequence (DNA): TGTGCCAGCAGCGTAGAATTCGGGCTAGCGGGCACCGGGGAGCTGTTTTTT.

The rearrangement links TRBV2 to TRBJ1-5, with TRBD1 matching over 7 bases. This CDR3 has 15 residues. V trimming: 4 bases; J trimming: 1 base; junction bases outside the gene matches: 4. Germline assignment: CDR1 SNHLY and CDR2 FYNNEI. CDR3 coding DNA: TGTGCCAGCAGTGGGCAGGGGGGAAGCAATCAGCCCCAGCATTTT. Its translation is CASSGQGGSNQPQHF.

This sequence joins TRBV2 and TRBJ1-4; maybe TRBD1 (6 bases). Trimming stripped 6 bases from V and 0 bases from J, with 8 bases between. Germline CDR1 reads SNHLY; CDR2 reads FYNNEI. CDR3 length equals 14 residues. The CDR3 nucleotides are TGTGCCAGCAGCAGGGGCCCAACTAATGAAAAACTGTTTTTT. This sequence encodes CASSRGPTNEKLFF.

Details on this clone: The same CDR3 is also encoded by other DNA sequences in this sample. The V and J genes are TRBV14 and TRBJ1-1; the D gene is possibly TRBD1 (5 bases). V gave up 6 bases and J gave up 6 bases, with 14 bases separating them. This CDR3 region has 13 residues. CDR1 and CDR2 from the germline V gene are SGHDN and FVKESK. DNA of the CDR3: TGTGCCAGCAGTCAGTTCCGGGGGGCTGAAGCTTTCTTT. Translated: CASSQFRGAEAFF.

This clone was observed a few times. V gene TRBV6-5 combines with J gene TRBJ2-7, with 8 bases aligning to TRBD2. CDR3 length equals 16 residues. CDR1 and CDR2 from the germline V gene are MNHEY and SVGAGI. V trimming: 4 bases; J trimming: 1 base; junction bases outside the gene matches: 9. CDR3 DNA sequence: TGTGCCAGCAGTTTCTCGTCACGACTAGCGTCCTACGAGCAGTACTTC. Translated, it gives CASSFSSRLASYEQYF.

This chain uses TRBV6-1 with TRBJ1-1, with D maybe TRBD1 (5 bases). The CDR3 has 18 amino acids. V dropped 3 bases and J dropped 4 bases, with 24 bases sitting between them. Germline loops: CDR1 MNHNS, CDR2 SASEGT. The CDR3 DNA is TGTGCCAGCAGTGATGGCCTTGCGGGCCAGGTCGGGGGCACTGAAGCTTTCTTT. Translated: CASSDGLAGQVGGTEAFF.

Comments on this clone: The junction differs from germline at one of its ends, possibly a read error. CDR3 protein: CASREGTANSNQPQHF. The CDR3 DNA reads TGTGCCAGCAGGGAAGGGACAGCGAATAGCAATCAGCCCCAGCATTTT. V is TRBV2 and J is TRBJ1-5, with 7 bases identical to TRBD1. CDR3 length equals 16 residues. From germline, CDR1 is SNHLY and CDR2 FYNNEI.

The genes are TRBV7-6 and TRBJ2-7; D gene uncertain. This CDR3 region has 15 residues. Trimming removed 1 base from V and 0 bases from J, with 10 bases in between. Germline loops: CDR1 SGHVS, CDR2 FNYEAQ. The CDR3 DNA reads TGTGCCAGCAGCTTAGAGGGCCGCAGCTCCTACGAGCAGTACTTC. This encodes CASSLEGRSSYEQYF.

The genes are TRBV6-4 and TRBJ2-1, with 12 nucleotides matching TRBD2. Germline trimming cut 0 bases from V and 9 bases from J; bases unmatched to any gene: 0. Germline CDR1 is MRHNA and CDR2 is SNTAGT. The CDR3 covers 14 residues. CDR3 in amino acids: CASSDSLAGGEQFF. CDR3 sequence (DNA): TGTGCCAGCAGTGACTCACTAGCGGGAGGTGAGCAGTTCTTC.

V and J are TRBV5-1 and TRBJ2-1; 7 positions match TRBD2. The trim removed 4 bases at V and 5 bases at J, leaving 12 bases unmatched. Looked up from germline, CDR1 is SGHRS and CDR2 is YFSETQ. The CDR3 covers 16 residues. In DNA form, the CDR3 reads TGCGCCAGCAGCCCGAAAGACGGGAGGAGGGACAATGAGCAGTTCTTC. It translates to CASSPKDGRRDNEQFF.

This clone came up a few times. The chain carries TRBV5-1 and TRBJ1-2; 8 nucleotides align to TRBD1. In germline, CDR1 is SGHRS, CDR2 YFSETQ. This CDR3 is built from 14 residues. After removal of 6 bases from V and 8 bases from J, the junction contained 12 bases not matched to a gene. The CDR3 here is CASKKDRVLEGYTF. For the CDR3, the DNA is TGCGCCAGCAAAAAGGACAGGGTTCTAGAGGGCTACACCTTC.

Comment on this clone: Within the sample, other DNA sequences also encode this same CDR3. This chain uses TRBV18 with TRBJ2-1; D remains ambiguous. The CDR3 runs to 15 residues. Germline V gene sequence: CDR1 KGHSH, CDR2 LQKENI. V was shortened by 4 bases and J by 0 bases, with 10 bases between the two germline ends. DNA of the CDR3: TGTGCCAGCTCACTCAGTGTTAGCTCCTACAATGAGCAGTTCTTC. This encodes CASSLSVSSYNEQFF. Full variable domain (outside the CDR3, taken from reference TRBV18 and TRBJ2-1): NAGVMQNPRHLVRRRGQEARLRCSPMKGHSHVYWYRQLPEEGLKFMVYLQKENIIDESGMPKERFSAEFPKEGPSILRIQQVVRGDSAAYFCASSLSVSSYNEQFFGPGTRLTVL.

The J gene is TRBJ2-3, the V gene TRBV5-1; D is undetermined. Deletions cut 3 bases from V and 2 bases from J, with 4 bases between. The CDR3 loop spans 12 amino acids. Germline CDR1 and CDR2: SGHRS and YFSETQ. The CDR3 bases are TGCGCCAGCAGCTCACCCACAGATACGCAGTATTTT. This sequence encodes CASSSPTDTQYF.

This clone was detected a few times. The chain combines TRBV5-1 with TRBJ2-1, with D uncertain. Trimming removed 4 bases from V and 7 bases from J, with 6 bases in between. Germline V gives CDR1 SGHRS, CDR2 YFSETQ. The CDR3 has 11 amino acids. The CDR3 nucleotides are TGCGCCAGCAGCAAAGGTAATGAGCAGTTCTTC. It yields the protein CASSKGNEQFF.

This clone was detected many times. Here the CDR3 reads CASAPSDNEKLFF. CDR3 sequence (DNA): TGTGCCAGCGCCCCTTCCGATAATGAAAAACTGTTTTTT. The genes are TRBV6-5 and TRBJ1-4; D not certain. Between the trimmed V and J ends, which lost 8 bases and 4 bases, there was a span of 11 bases. The CDR3 is made up of 13 amino acids. In germline, CDR1 is MNHEY, CDR2 SVGAGI.

This clone was counted many times. J is TRBJ1-1 and V is TRBV6-1; D is ambiguous. CDR1 is MNHNS and CDR2 is SASEGT in the germline V gene. This CDR3 has 15 amino acids. Between the trimmed V and J ends, which lost 5 bases and 2 bases, there was a span of 15 bases. DNA for the CDR3: TGTGCCAGCAGTCGGTCAGGCCTGTCAAACACTGAAGCTTTCTTT. As protein: CASSRSGLSNTEAFF.

This clone was picked up one time. The rearrangement links TRBV27 to TRBJ1-2, with unresolved D. Germline V lookup: CDR1 MNHEY, CDR2 SMNVEV (reference sequence). V was pared by 6 bases and J by 1 base, with 9 bases between. CDR3 size: 13 residues. The CDR3 region has the DNA TGTGCCAGCAGCCGGGCCAGTAACTATGGCTACACCTTC. The encoded protein is CASSRASNYGYTF.

This chain uses TRBV7-6 with TRBJ2-3; maybe TRBD2 (5 bases). CDR3 length: 17 residues. V was cut by 2 bases and J by 1 base, with 16 bases left in between. CDR1 is SGHVS and CDR2 is FNYEAQ in the germline V gene. CDR3 in DNA: TGTGCCAGCAGCTTACTGTTTCGTGGGAGCCGCACAGATACGCAGTATTTT. It specifies CASSLLFRGSRTDTQYF.

This chain uses TRBV11-3 with TRBJ2-7; perhaps TRBD1 as D (6 bases). This CDR3 contains 16 residues. The V and J ends lost 4 bases and 2 bases respectively, with 18 bases between them. CDR1 and CDR2 from the germline V gene are SGHNT and YENEEA. The CDR3 region has the DNA TGTGCCAGCAGCTCCCTCACAGGGAGTAGGGCCTACGAGCAGTACTTC. Protein sequence: CASSSLTGSRAYEQYF. Together with reference TRBV11-3 and TRBJ2-7, the CDR3 gives the full variable domain: EAGVVQSPRYKIIEKKQPVAFWCNPISGHNTLYWYLQNLGQGPELLIRYENEEAVDDSQLPKDRFSAERLKGVDSTLKIQPAELGDSAVYLCASSSLTGSRAYEQYFGPGTRLTVT.

In this sample, this clone turned up a few times. V is TRBV6-6 and J is TRBJ1-5; tentatively, D is TRBD1 (6 bases). There are 13 residues in the CDR3. The germline V gene has CDR1 MNHNY and CDR2 SVGAGI (reference sequence). V was shortened by 5 bases and J by 9 bases, with 14 bases between the two germline ends. The CDR3 protein is CASSNTGSMPQHF. The CDR3 DNA sequence: TGTGCCAGCAGTAATACAGGGTCGATGCCCCAGCATTTT.

The V gene is TRBV5-4, the J gene TRBJ2-3, with unresolved D. V lost 0 bases and J lost 3, with 5 bases in between. Germline CDR1 reads SGHNT; CDR2 reads YYREEE (reference sequence). CDR3 length: 13 amino acids. The CDR3 sequence: CASSLDKTDTQYF. The CDR3 region has the DNA TGTGCCAGCAGCTTGGACAAAACAGATACGCAGTATTTT.

The count of this clone is one. The gene calls are TRBV18 and TRBJ2-2; D is perhaps TRBD1 (5 bases). In germline, CDR1 is KGHSH, CDR2 LQKENI. This CDR3 has 15 residues. The V and J ends lost 6 bases and 2 bases respectively, with 13 bases between them. The chain's CDR3 is CASSLTQGNTGELFF. In DNA form, the CDR3 reads TGTGCCAGCTCCCTTACGCAGGGCAACACCGGGGAGCTGTTTTTT.

The rearrangement joins TRBV7-9 to TRBJ2-7; TRBD1 is a possible D gene (6 bases). Germline loops: CDR1 SEHNR, CDR2 FQNEAQ (reference sequence). The CDR3 covers 14 residues. Trimming shortened V by 4 bases and J by 6 bases, and 16 bases separated the two germline ends. DNA for the CDR3: TGTGCCAGCAGCTCAATGGACAGCGGTCGCGAGCAGTACTTC. Its protein product is CASSSMDSGREQYF.